The T cell receptor beta chain described here comes from a study of OX40 agonist ivuxolimab in advanced cancers. Study-level points and caveats: CD4+ and CD8+ T cells in blood underwent clonal expansion by week 6 at 0.1 to 3.0 mg/kg. CD8+ T cells (on average) carried more expanded clones than CD4+ T cells.

The V gene's germline CDR1 is SGHTA and CDR2 FQGNSA. After removal of 5 bases from V and 5 bases from J, the junction contained 7 bases not matched to a gene. This CDR3 comprises 14 residues. Only in-frame clones appear in the TCRdb table, and some are missing; sequencing was by immunoSEQ multiplex PCR. The sample contains about 94,000 clones, around 94% of which appear only once. This clone has only one observation. Its specificity is not known. This TCR was sampled from an adult with an advanced solid tumor such as melanoma, head and neck, liver or kidney cancer. The sequenced sample was CD4+ or CD8+ T cells sorted from blood, obtained in a trial of the OX40 agonist ivuxolimab. This chain links TRBV7-2 with TRBJ2-5; 8 positions match TRBD2. CDR3 sequence reads: CASSTWTSKETQYF. The CDR3 DNA sequence: TGTGCCAGCAGCACCTGGACTAGCAAGGAGACCCAGTACTTC. Based on the CDR3 plus reference TRBV7-2 and TRBJ2-5, the full variable domain is GAGVSQSPSNKVTEKGKDVELRCDPISGHTALYWYRQSLGQGLEFLIYFQGNSAPDKSGLPSDRFSAERTGGSVSTLTIQRTQQEDSAVYLCASSTWTSKETQYFGPGTRLLVL.